This passage covers 15 T cell receptor beta chains from one sample sequenced in a study of shared clonotypes between healthy human individuals. Measured with immunoSEQ multiplex PCR; TCRdb has only the in-frame clones, and not every one. The sample contains about 1.5 million clones, roughly 96% of which appear only once. Sample: naive CD4+ T cells sorted from blood. Indicated subset: CD45RA+ positively selected. These receptors originate from a man aged 25 to 40 in good health.

V usage is TRBV28 and J usage is TRBJ2-5, with D perhaps matching TRBD2 (5 bases). The CDR3 covers 13 residues. CDR1 is MDHEN and CDR2 is SYDVKM in the germline V gene. Trimming removed 5 bases at V and 2 bases at J, with 9 bases between. CDR3 region: CASSPGRQETQYF. The CDR3 DNA reads TGTGCCAGCAGTCCGGGAAGACAAGAGACCCAGTACTTC.

CDR3 nucleotide sequence: TGTGCCAGCAGTTACACCCGCTCCTACGAGCAGTACTTC. Translation gives CASSYTRSYEQYF. This rearrangement joins TRBV6-5 to TRBJ2-7; D not resolved. The CDR3 runs to 13 residues. The germline gives CDR1 MNHEY, CDR2 SVGAGI. Trimming removed 2 bases from V and 0 bases from J, with 5 bases in between.

The chain has TRBV4-3 and TRBJ2-3; D may correspond to TRBD1 or TRBD2 (5 bases each). Looked up from germline, CDR1 is LGHNA and CDR2 is YSLEER. The CDR3 runs 17 residues. V lost 3 bases, J lost 3 bases, and 19 bases lay in between. CDR3 sequence (DNA): TGCGCCAGCAGCCATAGACCCCGGGACCAACTGACAGATACGCAGTATTTT. Translating gives CASSHRPRDQLTDTQYF.

This clone was detected once. V usage is TRBV29-1 and J usage is TRBJ1-2; D is ambiguous. Trimming left V 4 bases short and J 7 bases short, with 13 bases between. The germline V gene has CDR1 SQVTM and CDR2 ANQGSEA. The CDR3 has 12 amino acids. CDR3 coding DNA: TGCAGCGTTGCTGCAACGATTGCTGGCTACACCTTC. This sequence encodes CSVAATIAGYTF.

The V gene is TRBV19, the J gene TRBJ2-7; TRBD1 is a possible D gene (7 bases). The CDR3 is 15 residues long. V lost 6 bases and J lost 4, with 19 bases in between. The germline CDR1 and CDR2 sequences are LNHDA and SQIVND (reference sequence). CDR3 sequence (DNA): TGTGCCAGTAGAATCCGACAGGGAGGTCTATACGAGCAGTACTTC. This translates into CASRIRQGGLYEQYF.

This CDR3 is CASSQDGAGGQAKNIQYF. The CDR3 region has the DNA TGTGCCAGCAGCCAAGACGGGGCCGGGGGCCAGGCCAAAAACATTCAGTACTTC. The chain uses TRBV7-9 and TRBJ2-4, with D possibly being TRBD1 or TRBD2 (6 bases each). Germline-derived CDR1 and CDR2 are SEHNR and FQNEAQ (reference sequence). This CDR3 contains 18 residues. V lost 5 bases to trimming and J lost 1 base, with 21 bases between them.

J is TRBJ2-4 and V is TRBV7-2; 10 positions match TRBD2. This CDR3 comprises 14 residues. V was clipped by 2 bases and J by 6 bases; unmatched bases: 1. Germline V gives CDR1 SGHTA, CDR2 FQGNSA. The CDR3 reads CASSLRTSGNIQYF. In DNA, the CDR3 is TGTGCCAGCAGCTTACGGACTAGCGGAAACATTCAGTACTTC.

This chain's CDR3 is CASSRNFRVGSVPGELFF. CDR3 DNA: TGCGCCAGCAGCCGGAACTTCAGGGTTGGGTCTGTCCCCGGGGAGCTGTTTTTT. This chain uses TRBV4-3 with TRBJ2-2, with D possibly being TRBD1 (5 bases). V lost 4 bases and J 6 bases, leaving 24 bases between the germline ends. The germline V gene has CDR1 LGHNA and CDR2 YSLEER. CDR3 length: 18 amino acids.

J is TRBJ2-7 and V is TRBV7-9; 8 bases map to TRBD1. The J segment lost 2 bases and the V segment lost 6 bases, leaving 9 bases of the junction unmatched. This CDR3 region has 15 residues. In germline, CDR1 is SEHNR, CDR2 FQNEAQ (reference sequence). The CDR3 coding sequence is TGTGCCAGCAGTCGTGGACAGGGAGCGGCCTACGAGCAGTACTTC. Protein: CASSRGQGAAYEQYF. Drawing the rest from reference TRBV7-9 and TRBJ2-7, the complete variable domain is DTGVSQNPRHKITKRGQNVTFRCDPISEHNRLYWYRQTLGQGPEFLTYFQNEAQLEKSRLLSDRFSAERPKGSFSTLEIQRTEQGDSAMYLCASSRGQGAAYEQYFGPGTRLTVT.

The count of this clone is one. Other DNA sequences in the same sample also yield this CDR3. The chain carries TRBV5-1 and TRBJ2-2; D unresolved. This CDR3 comprises 13 residues. CDR1 is SGHRS and CDR2 is YFSETQ in the germline V gene. V was trimmed by 5 bases and J by 1 base, leaving 6 bases between them. The CDR3: CASRLGNTGELFF. CDR3 DNA sequence: TGCGCCAGCAGACTGGGGAACACCGGGGAGCTGTTTTTT.

This chain uses TRBV18 with TRBJ2-5, with 7 bases identical to TRBD2. The CDR3 has 15 residues. Germline values: CDR1 KGHSH, CDR2 LQKENI. V was pared by 3 bases and J by 5 bases, with 9 bases of the junction left unmatched. CDR3 residues: CASSPTPGGGETQYF. CDR3 DNA sequence: TGTGCCAGCTCACCGACTCCGGGAGGAGGGGAGACCCAGTACTTC.

The J gene is TRBJ2-3, the V gene TRBV5-4; 12 bases fit TRBD2. The junction had 19 bases not matched to a gene; V was cut back by 2 bases and J by 9 bases. CDR3 length equals 19 residues. Germline CDR1 and CDR2: SGHNT and YYREEE (reference sequence). CDR3 sequence: CASSFRLAGGVRALETQYF. CDR3 nucleotides: TGTGCCAGCAGCTTCCGGCTAGCGGGGGGGGTGCGGGCGTTGGAAACGCAGTATTTT.

This rearrangement joins TRBV11-3 to TRBJ2-2, with D uncertain. V was clipped by 5 bases and J by 3 bases, with 10 bases between them. The germline V gene has CDR1 SGHNT and CDR2 YENEEA. The CDR3 is made up of 14 amino acids. The CDR3 DNA is TGTGCCAGCAGCCCAGTCGTCCACACCGGGGAGCTGTTTTTT. Its translation is CASSPVVHTGELFF.

The chain recombines TRBV7-6 with TRBJ2-5; D is ambiguous. CDR3 length equals 14 residues. Germline CDR1 is SGHVS and CDR2 is FNYEAQ. The V and J ends lost 1 base and 5 bases respectively, with 11 bases between them. The CDR3: CASSLGVGHETQYF. CDR3 coding DNA: TGTGCCAGCAGCTTAGGGGTCGGCCACGAGACCCAGTACTTC.

The rearrangement uses TRBV5-4 and TRBJ2-7; D may match TRBD1 or TRBD2 (6 bases each). Trimming took off 4 bases at V and 2 bases at J, with 10 bases between the two ends. Germline V gives CDR1 SGHNT, CDR2 YYREEE (reference sequence). This CDR3 is 13 amino acids long. The CDR3: CASSGRGAYEQYF. The CDR3 DNA reads TGTGCCAGCAGCGGTAGGGGGGCCTACGAGCAGTACTTC.